Listed below are T cell receptor beta chains from one sample, sequenced in a study of blood T cell repertoires in COVID-19. Clones were sequenced by immunoSEQ multiplex PCR, and TCRdb holds only the in-frame ones, with some missing. The sample consists of approximately 77,000 clones, 85% of them appearing once. Material for sequencing was peripheral blood. The origin of the receptors is a man aged 45-65 years with COVID-19, enrolled during active disease. Each CDR3 is given with its conserved first and last residue. D genes are given only for firm matches.

D,V,CDR3
TRBD2,TRBV2,CASSVGRAGEQYF
TRBD1,TRBV9,CASSVAGTGVKEQYF
TRBD2,TRBV7-2,CASSPPGLAGTGELFF
.,TRBV2,CASSLGQGRGYTF
.,TRBV10-3,CAISEPISTGSYEQYF
TRBD2,TRBV9,CASSVAGLGSYNEQFF
TRBD2,TRBV27,CASRNSGRASDTQYF
TRBD2,TRBV24-1,CATSDIELADYNEQFF
.,TRBV6-1,CASSEGRLSSYNEQFF
.,TRBV4-1,CASSSPPETEAFF
.,TRBV5-1,CASSFDQGNNSPLHF
.,TRBV12-2,CASRFCYYEQYF
.,TRBV7-8,CASSAQGYEQYF
TRBD2,TRBV28,CASSPNGLAAWDEQFF
.,TRBV2,CASSATVVQETQYF
TRBD2,TRBV5-4,CASSLGTRGEQFF
.,TRBV3-1/TRBV3-2,CASRGGTEAFF
.,TRBV27,CASSSMGDELPSSPLHF
TRBD1,TRBV19,CASTGRTGYEKLFF
TRBD1,TRBV15,CATSGGLGQGGDTQYF
.,TRBV9,CASSVRTDSGANVLTF
.,TRBV5-1,CASSLEPGKNYGYTF
.,TRBV6-1,CASSEGPGIYEQYF
TRBD1,TRBV7-2,CASSFTQGVDSPLHF
TRBD1,TRBV6-6,CASSWDSQRGYTF
.,TRBV4-2,CASSLIARTYNEQFF
.,TRBV30,CAWSVSGVKSEQYF
TRBD2,TRBV24-1,CATSDLAGGDTDTQYF
TRBD2,TRBV10-3,CAISEIGGNRHEQYF
TRBD1,TRBV5-1,CASSLEFTTGGPTGELFF
TRBD1,TRBV30,CAWSYRDRVGTEAFF
TRBD2,TRBV15,CATSRDPGGGYEQYF
TRBD2,TRBV5-6,CASSHSGLAGGEQFF
.,TRBV6-5,CAKTKGGRDLDTQYF
.,TRBV5-1,CASSLVAGSRSGNTIYF
.,TRBV20-1,CSARAVETQYF
TRBD1,TRBV27,CASSFGQGNTEAFF
TRBD2,TRBV30,CAWSALGREGEGNEQFF
.,TRBV7-9,CASSDGGPKGYTF
TRBD1,TRBV19,CASSIGWTGDLHGYTF
TRBD2,TRBV30,CAWSDLAGGVDTQYF
.,TRBV7-2,CASSLRGGVGNQPQHF
.,TRBV5-1,CASSLQGDFYEQYF
.,TRBV6-1,CASSERRTEAFF
TRBD1,TRBV15,CATSFPGGYEQYF
.,TRBV11-2,CASSLMRRETEAFF
.,TRBV6-5,CASTRTTLLADTQYF
.,TRBV28,CASSPRSFGPTRRASSYNEQFF
.,TRBV7-9,CASSLEGVYEQYF
.,TRBV6-6,CASSYSITGRATEAFF
.,TRBV5-6,CASSLFERNTEAFF
TRBD1,TRBV4-1,CASSQGTGGKNTGELFF
.,TRBV20-1,CSARVNYGYTF
.,TRBV6-4,CASRRGGNYNSPLHF
TRBD1,TRBV27,CASSPGTDLYNEQFF
TRBD2,TRBV9,CASSYTSGRAGGELFF
TRBD1,TRBV5-4,CASSLRTGVRTDTQYF
TRBD2,TRBV5-1,CASSLGLAVSNEQFF
TRBD2,TRBV12-3/TRBV12-4,CAMGRELGNEQFF